The 5 T cell receptor beta chains listed next were all sequenced from one sample in a study of shared clonotypes between healthy human individuals. Positively selected for CCR7, the CD45RO-negative cells used as naive CD8 cells excluded terminally differentiated effector memory CD45RA+ cells. The repertoire was sequenced with immunoSEQ multiplex PCR; TCRdb's copy has only in-frame clones and lacks some. There are about 2 million clones in the sample; about 95% occur only once, and about 1.1% lies in the top ten. Sequenced material: naive CD8+ T cells sorted from blood. The source is a man younger than 35 in good health.

V and J are TRBV6-1 and TRBJ2-7; D not resolved. Trimming took off 4 bases at V and 3 bases at J, with 7 bases between the two ends. Germline CDR1 reads MNHNS; CDR2 reads SASEGT. This CDR3 spans 12 amino acids. CDR3 sequence reads: CASSVQNYEQYF. The CDR3 nucleotides are TGTGCCAGCAGTGTACAGAACTACGAGCAGTACTTC.

Regarding this clone: In the same sample, other DNA sequences code for this CDR3. The J gene is TRBJ2-3, the V gene TRBV4-1; D unclear. The CDR3 covers 15 residues. Germline V CDR1 and CDR2: MGHRA, YSYEKL. Trimming pared 1 base from V and 0 bases from J, leaving 8 bases between. The CDR3 is CASSQAVSSTDTQYF. DNA of the CDR3: TGCGCCAGCAGCCAAGCGGTCTCTAGCACAGATACGCAGTATTTT.

The chain carries TRBV7-9 and TRBJ2-7; 11 nucleotides line up with TRBD2. V was clipped by 3 bases and J by 0 bases; unmatched bases: 7. This CDR3 contains 17 residues. Germline CDR1 is SEHNR and CDR2 is FQNEAQ (reference sequence). The CDR3 DNA reads TGTGCCAGCAGCTTGTCTAGCGGGGGGCTCAGCTCCTACGAGCAGTACTTC. Translated: CASSLSSGGLSSYEQYF.

The chain uses TRBV7-6 and TRBJ2-5, with D possibly being TRBD2 (7 bases). Germline V CDR1 and CDR2: SGHVS, FNYEAQ. The CDR3 sequence is 15 residues long. The V and J ends lost 1 base and 4 bases respectively, with 13 bases between them. In DNA form, the CDR3 reads TGTGCCAGCAGCTTAGTTGGGGGGGCCAGAGAGACCCAGTACTTC. Protein: CASSLVGGARETQYF.

This chain links TRBV28 with TRBJ2-7; either TRBD1 or TRBD2 may supply D (5 bases each). Trimming took 6 bases from V and 1 from J, leaving 16 bases between them. CDR1 is MDHEN and CDR2 is SYDVKM in the germline V gene. The CDR3 is 15 residues long. The CDR3 here is CASSFYARESYEQYF. The CDR3 DNA follows: TGTGCCAGCAGCTTTTATGCCAGGGAGTCCTACGAGCAGTACTTC. Full variable domain (rest looked up from reference TRBV28 and TRBJ2-7): DVKVTQSSRYLVKRTGEKVFLECVQDMDHENMFWYRQDPGLGLRLIYFSYDVKMKEKGDIPEGYSVSREKKERFSLILESASTNQTSMYLCASSFYARESYEQYFGPGTRLTVT.